These 22 T cell receptor beta chains came from one sample sequenced in a study of CD8+CD57+ T cells in acquired aplastic anemia. Patients who underwent sequencing had shown CD8+CD57+ cell expansion by flow cytometry. Genomic DNA acted as the template from which TCR beta VDJ combination and CDR3 sequence profiling were carried out. MiXCR was run by TCRdb on the reads, yielding one entry per CDR3 protein. There are roughly 190,000 distinct CDR3 sequences in the sample; roughly half occur only once, and about 8.8% lies in the top ten. The specimen sequenced was sorted CD4+, CD8+, or CD8+CD57+ T cells (not recorded which) from PBMCs. The receptors were gathered from a human donor with aplastic anemia.

This clonotype was picked up many times. This chain joins TRBV11-3 and TRBJ1-1; D unresolved. V was pared by 5 bases and J by 2 bases, with 12 bases between. The germline V gene has CDR1 SGHNT and CDR2 YENEEA. The length of the CDR3 is 14 residues. CDR3 sequence (DNA): TGTGCCAGCAGCCCGACCTGGACTAACACTGAAGCTTTCTTT. Amino acid sequence: CASSPTWTNTEAFF.

This sequence joins TRBV20-1 and TRBJ2-3; TRBD2 matches 9 bases. The CDR3 is 17 residues long. J lost 6 bases, V lost 1 base, and 14 bases had no gene match. Germline V gene sequence: CDR1 DFQATT, CDR2 SNEGSKA (reference sequence). The CDR3 nucleotides are TGCAGTGCTAGAGGGGATTTGGGGCGGGGGGGCCTGGATACGCAGTATTTT. It specifies CSARGDLGRGGLDTQYF.

The chain joins TRBV20-1 to TRBJ2-5; D not resolved. The CDR3 extends over 10 amino acids. Germline values: CDR1 DFQATT, CDR2 SNEGSKA (reference sequence). The V end lost 5 bases, the J end lost 5 bases, and 6 bases lay between the germline ends. The CDR3 DNA reads as TGCAGTGCTTATGAGGAGACCCAGTACTTC. It yields the protein CSAYEETQYF.

This clonotype was seen a handful of times. The chain employs TRBV15 and TRBJ2-7; a weak D match, TRBD1 (6 bases). Germline V gene lookup returns CDR1 LNHNV and CDR2 YYDKDF (reference sequence). Deletions cut 1 base from V and 6 bases from J, with 7 bases between. The CDR3 contains 12 residues. CDR3 amino acids: CATSRGTVEQYF. CDR3 bases: TGTGCCACCAGCAGAGGGACAGTCGAGCAGTACTTC. Looking up the rest from reference TRBV15 and TRBJ2-7 gives the full variable domain: DAMVIQNPRYQVTQFGKPVTLSCSQTLNHNVMYWYQQKSSQAPKLLFHYYDKDFNNEADTPDNFQSRRPNTSFCFLDIRSPGLGDTAMYLCATSRGTVEQYFGPGTRLTVT.

This chain uses TRBV30 with TRBJ2-5; D ambiguous. Germline assignment: CDR1 GTSNPN and CDR2 SVGIG (reference sequence). This CDR3 region has 14 residues. V shed 0 bases and J shed 1 base, with 9 bases lying between them. DNA of the CDR3: TGTGCCTGGAGTGTTGGGGTTTCCCAAGAGACCCAGTACTTC. Protein sequence: CAWSVGVSQETQYF.

This clonotype appeared once. This chain connects TRBV7-9 to TRBJ2-2, with D tentatively TRBD1 or TRBD2 (5 bases each). V gave up 7 bases and J gave up 0 bases, with 18 bases separating them. The CDR3 covers 17 residues. Germline V gives CDR1 SEHNR, CDR2 FQNEAQ (reference sequence). In DNA, the CDR3 is TGTGCCAGCATCTCCCCCCGGGGCCTCGCGAACACCGGGGAGCTGTTTTTT. The encoded protein is CASISPRGLANTGELFF.

In its sample, this clonotype was seen many times. This chain links TRBV6-5 with TRBJ2-7, with unresolved D. Germline lookup yields CDR1 MNHEY and CDR2 SVGAGI. The CDR3 covers 11 residues. Trimming took 6 bases from V and 1 from J, leaving 4 bases between them. CDR3 bases: TGTGCCAGCAGCCAGTCCTACGAGCAGTACTTC. It encodes CASSQSYEQYF.

The CDR3 sequence: CASSSFPADTQYF. CDR3 coding DNA: TGCGCCAGCAGTTCCTTCCCCGCAGATACGCAGTATTTT. This chain links TRBV10-2 with TRBJ2-3, with D unresolved. The germline gives CDR1 WSHSY, CDR2 SAAADI. The CDR3 is made up of 13 amino acids. V shed 5 bases and J shed 4 bases, with 10 bases lying between them.

The V and J genes are TRBV5-1 and TRBJ1-2, with 9 nucleotides matching TRBD1. The ends lost 4 bases at V and 6 bases at J; junction bases unmatched: 13. The CDR3 extends over 16 amino acids. The germline V gene encodes CDR1 SGHRS and CDR2 YFSETQ. CDR3 sequence: CASSDPGQGFSHGYTF. In DNA, the CDR3 is TGCGCCAGCAGCGATCCGGGACAGGGTTTTAGTCATGGCTACACCTTC.

The chain combines TRBV2 with TRBJ2-5; TRBD1 is a possible D gene (6 bases). This CDR3 contains 15 residues. V was pared by 5 bases and J by 2 bases, with 15 bases between. Germline V lookup: CDR1 SNHLY, CDR2 FYNNEI. In DNA, the CDR3 is TGTGCCAGCAGTTCACTGACAGGTGGGCAAGAGACCCAGTACTTC. Translation: CASSSLTGGQETQYF.

On this clonotype itself: At one boundary the junction diverges from the germline segment, which might be a read error. The rearrangement joins TRBV5-1 to TRBJ2-5; D is possibly TRBD1 (7 bases). There are 15 residues in the CDR3. CDR1 and CDR2 from the germline V gene are SGHRS and YFSETQ. CDR3 region: CASSSGTGARETQDF. DNA of the CDR3: TGCGCCAGCAGCTCCGGAACAGGGGCCCGGGAGACCCAGGACTTC.

This chain uses TRBV24-1 with TRBJ1-2, with 7 bases that match TRBD1. After removal of 1 base from V and 6 bases from J, the junction contained 1 base not matched to a gene. Germline-derived CDR1 and CDR2 are KGHDR and SFDVKD. This CDR3 comprises 13 residues. The CDR3 sequence: CATSDFTGDGYTF. The CDR3 coding sequence is TGTGCCACCAGTGATTTTACAGGGGATGGCTACACCTTC.

The genes are TRBV9 and TRBJ1-6, with a weak D call TRBD1 (5 bases). This CDR3 spans 14 amino acids. Trimming took off 0 bases at V and 10 bases at J, with 11 bases between the two ends. Germline CDR1 SGDLS, CDR2 YYNGEE. CDR3 region: CASSVGGSGSPLHF. The CDR3 DNA is TGTGCCAGCAGCGTAGGGGGGTCAGGATCACCCCTCCACTTT.

The V and J genes are TRBV10-3 and TRBJ2-5; D possibly uses TRBD1 or TRBD2 (7 bases each). The ends were cut back, 6 bases at V and 5 bases at J, with 13 bases in the middle. The CDR3 has 13 residues. CDR1 and CDR2 from the germline V gene are ENHRY and SYGVKD. CDR3: CAISPQGGETQYF. For the CDR3, the DNA is TGTGCCATCAGCCCCCAGGGGGGGGAGACCCAGTACTTC.

V and J are TRBV6-5 and TRBJ2-2; no definite D call. The CDR3 totals 14 residues. The germline CDR1 and CDR2 sequences are MNHEY and SVGAGI. V was shortened by 0 bases and J by 7 bases, with 9 bases between the two germline ends. In DNA, the CDR3 is TGTGCCAGCAGTTACTCACCCTTCCGCGGGGAGCTGTTTTTT. Its protein product is CASSYSPFRGELFF.

This clonotype appeared a single time. The chain has TRBV29-1 and TRBJ2-2, with 8 bases identical to TRBD1. Losses at the gene ends were 1 base for V and 6 bases for J; bases not matched to a gene: 1. Germline V gene data show CDR1 as SQVTM and CDR2 as ANQGSEA. The CDR3 contains 13 residues. The CDR3 DNA reads as TGCAGCGTTGAAGGACAGGGGTCCGGGGAGCTGTTTTTT. Its translation is CSVEGQGSGELFF.

Only one count was recorded for this clonotype. Its ends do not fully match the called genes, so a read error is possible. The chain carries TRBV7-3 and TRBJ1-6; D not certain. Looked up from germline, CDR1 is SGHTA and CDR2 is FQGTGA. This CDR3 is built from 8 residues. The CDR3: CASTSLRF. The CDR3 nucleotides read TGTGCCAGCACCTCCCTTCGCTTT.

This chain uses TRBV10-2 with TRBJ2-7, with TRBD1 identical over 8 bases. Unmatched junction bases numbered 9, after V lost 6 bases and J lost 5 bases. Looked up from germline, CDR1 is WSHSY and CDR2 is SAAADI. The CDR3 is 14 residues long. The CDR3 DNA reads TGCGCCAGCAGGGGACCCGGACAGGGAAACGAGCAGTACTTC. It translates to CASRGPGQGNEQYF.

The rearrangement joins TRBV7-8 to TRBJ1-5, with TRBD1 matching over 8 bases. Germline CDR1 is SGHVS and CDR2 is FQNEAQ. CDR3 length equals 18 residues. With 1 base clipped from V and 1 base from J, the junction kept 9 bases outside the gene matches. The CDR3 protein is CASSLGQGADSSNQPQHF. The CDR3 DNA reads TGTGCCAGCAGCTTAGGGCAGGGGGCCGACTCGAGCAATCAGCCCCAGCATTTT.

The J gene is TRBJ2-7, the V gene TRBV6-1; D remains ambiguous. Per germline, CDR1 MNHNS and CDR2 SASEGT. This CDR3 spans 13 amino acids. V lost 2 bases and J 1 base, leaving 6 bases between the germline ends. The CDR3 sequence: CASSEFGSYEQYF. CDR3 DNA sequence: TGTGCCAGCAGTGAATTCGGTTCCTACGAGCAGTACTTC.

V gene TRBV2 combines with J gene TRBJ1-4; possibly TRBD1 for D (5 bases). Trimming took off 2 bases at V and 5 bases at J, with 9 bases between the two ends. Germline assignment: CDR1 SNHLY and CDR2 FYNNEI. CDR3 length equals 14 residues. CDR3 sequence reads: CASSEQGSNEKLFF. The DNA for the CDR3 is TGTGCCAGCAGTGAACAGGGCTCAAATGAAAAACTGTTTTTT.

The CDR3 bases are TGTGCCAGCGGTATGGGAGGGTTCACAGATACGCAGTATTTT. Translated: CASGMGGFTDTQYF. V and J are TRBV5-8 and TRBJ2-3, with 7 bases aligning to TRBD2. The V and J ends lost 7 bases and 2 bases, in that order; junction bases with no gene match: 7. Germline V gene sequence: CDR1 SGHTS, CDR2 YDEGEE. CDR3 length equals 14 residues.